In its sample, the clone carrying this T cell receptor (beta chain) was seen a few times. No antigen is known for it. This sample is part of a study of CD8+ T cells in alopecia areata. Treatment specified: oral pan-JAK inhibitor, 5-10 mg twice daily. CDR1 MNHEY and CDR2 SMNVEV come from the germline V gene (reference sequence). The junction had 8 bases not matched to a gene; V was cut back by 10 bases and J by 1 base. CDR3 size: 14 residues. cDNA prepared by RNA extraction and subsequent reverse transcription served as the template for sequencing. Generated by immunoSEQ multiplex PCR, the TCRdb table keeps only in-frame clones and is missing some. This sample has a few hundred thousand clones; roughly three fifths occur once, and the top ten carry 0.95% to 1.5%. Study-level points and caveats: The presence of one nonresponder keeps the tie between baseline CD8+ expansion and response uncertain.

The J gene is TRBJ2-5, the V gene TRBV27; TRBD1 aligns across 8 bases. The material was CD4+ T cells sorted from blood, obtained at approximately week 42, from a patient treated with tofacitinib. This TCR was recovered from a human donor with alopecia areata. DNA for the CDR3: TGTGCCACCTCCCGGACAGGGCCCCAAGAGACCCAGTACTTC. It codes for CATSRTGPQETQYF.